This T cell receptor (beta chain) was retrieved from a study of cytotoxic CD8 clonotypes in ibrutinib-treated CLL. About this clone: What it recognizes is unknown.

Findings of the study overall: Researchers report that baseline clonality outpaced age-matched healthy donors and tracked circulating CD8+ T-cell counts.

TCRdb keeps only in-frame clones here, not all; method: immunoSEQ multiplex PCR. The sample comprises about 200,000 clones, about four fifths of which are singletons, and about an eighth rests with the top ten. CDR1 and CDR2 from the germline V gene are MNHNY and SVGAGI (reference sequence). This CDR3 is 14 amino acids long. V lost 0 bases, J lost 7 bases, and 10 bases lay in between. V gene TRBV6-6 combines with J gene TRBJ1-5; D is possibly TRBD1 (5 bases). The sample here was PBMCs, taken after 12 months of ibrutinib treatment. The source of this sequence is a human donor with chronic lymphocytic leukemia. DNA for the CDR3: TGTGCCAGCAGTTACTCGAGCAGGGACCAGCCCCAGCATTTT. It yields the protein CASSYSSRDQPQHF.